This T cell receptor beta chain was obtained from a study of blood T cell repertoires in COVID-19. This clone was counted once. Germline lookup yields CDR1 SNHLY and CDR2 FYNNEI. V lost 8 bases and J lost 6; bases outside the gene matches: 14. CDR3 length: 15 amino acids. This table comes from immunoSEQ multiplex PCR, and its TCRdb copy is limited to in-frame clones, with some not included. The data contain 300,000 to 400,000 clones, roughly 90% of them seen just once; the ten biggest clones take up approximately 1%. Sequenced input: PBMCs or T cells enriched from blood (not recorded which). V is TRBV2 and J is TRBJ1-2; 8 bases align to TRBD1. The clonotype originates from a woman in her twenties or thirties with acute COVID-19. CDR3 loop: CASFYGQGVSNGYTF. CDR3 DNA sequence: TGTGCCAGCTTTTACGGACAGGGAGTATCTAATGGCTACACCTTC.